The T cell receptor beta chain described here comes from a study of blood T cells in healthy people across ages. Through a sample-barcoded 5' primer and a J-beta primer mix, a second PCR was run for 7 to 11 cycles. TCRdb redid the calling of the 5' RACE reads with MiXCR, one entry per CDR3 protein. The data contain 700,000 to 950,000 distinct CDR3 sequences, roughly 60% of them singletons. The receptor's source is a man aged 30 to 39 in good health. The sequencing sample was made of blood.

CDR3 sequence reads: CASTYLNTEAFF. The CDR3 coding sequence is TGTGCCAGCACTTACCTAAACACTGAAGCTTTCTTT. This chain joins TRBV12-3 or TRBV12-4 and TRBJ1-1; no clear D gene. CDR3 length: 12 amino acids. The ends were cut back, 7 bases at V and 2 bases at J, with 8 bases in the middle.